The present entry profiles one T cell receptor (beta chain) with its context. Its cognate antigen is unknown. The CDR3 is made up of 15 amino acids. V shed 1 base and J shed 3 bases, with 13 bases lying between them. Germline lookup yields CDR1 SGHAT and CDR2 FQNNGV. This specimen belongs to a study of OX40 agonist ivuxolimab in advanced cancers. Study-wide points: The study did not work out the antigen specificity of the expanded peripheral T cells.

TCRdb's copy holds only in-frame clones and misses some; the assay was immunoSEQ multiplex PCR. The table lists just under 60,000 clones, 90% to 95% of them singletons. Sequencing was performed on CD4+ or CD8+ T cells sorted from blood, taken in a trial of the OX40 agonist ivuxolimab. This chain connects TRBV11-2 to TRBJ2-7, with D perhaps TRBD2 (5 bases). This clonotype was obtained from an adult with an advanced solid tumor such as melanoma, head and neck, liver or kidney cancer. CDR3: CASSLVEGAVYEQYF. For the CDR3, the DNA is TGTGCCAGCAGCTTAGTCGAGGGAGCAGTCTACGAGCAGTACTTC.